These 17 T cell receptor beta chains share one sample of origin, sequenced in a study of T cell responses to AZD1222 COVID-19 vaccine. Produced via immunoSEQ multiplex PCR; TCRdb's table is partial and in-frame only. Found here are approximately 97,000 clones, more than 70% of them singletons; the top ten hold 15% to 20%. The source material was peripheral blood, sampled on day 0 of AZD1222 vaccination. These receptors were taken from an adult in good health.

V usage is TRBV18 and J usage is TRBJ1-2; no definite D call. The V end was cut by 0 bases, the J end by 10 bases, with 15 bases between. The germline gives CDR1 KGHSH, CDR2 LQKENI. The CDR3 consists of 14 residues. The CDR3 loop is CASSPPMGREIYTF. CDR3 nucleotide sequence: TGTGCCAGCTCACCACCGATGGGCAGAGAGATCTACACCTTC.

V usage is TRBV3-1 (or the pseudogene TRBV3-2) and J usage is TRBJ2-3; 10 nucleotides match TRBD1. The CDR3 spans 16 residues. The ends lost 6 bases at V and 6 bases at J; junction bases unmatched: 12. The germline V gene encodes CDR1 LGHDT and CDR2 YNNKEL (reference sequence). The CDR3 protein is CASRPTGTGVSDTQYF. CDR3 DNA: TGTGCCAGCAGACCGACCGGGACAGGGGTTTCCGATACGCAGTATTTT.

The chain combines TRBV6-1 with TRBJ1-1; D remains unclear. The germline V gene has CDR1 MNHNS and CDR2 SASEGT. The V end was cut by 3 bases, the J end by 2 bases, with 19 bases between. The CDR3 spans 17 residues. CDR3 nucleotide sequence: TGTGCCAGCAGTGATAATTTGAGGAGGGTAACTAACACTGAAGCTTTCTTT. It specifies CASSDNLRRVTNTEAFF.

V is TRBV25-1 and J is TRBJ1-2, with 8 bases lining up with TRBD1. The CDR3 length is 14 residues. Germline V gene lookup returns CDR1 MGHDK and CDR2 SYGVNS. Trimming cost V 2 bases and J 4 bases; bases outside gene matches: 3. CDR3 sequence: CASSEGQGVYGYTF. CDR3 nucleotides: TGTGCCAGCAGTGAAGGACAGGGTGTCTATGGCTACACCTTC.

The chain has TRBV10-3 and TRBJ2-2; perhaps TRBD2 as D (5 bases). This CDR3 spans 16 amino acids. Germline lookup yields CDR1 ENHRY and CDR2 SYGVKD. Trimming removed 7 bases at V and 1 base at J, with 16 bases between. The CDR3 bases are TGTGCCATCACCGGAGGCTCGGCAGGGAACACCGGGGAGCTGTTTTTT. This codes for CAITGGSAGNTGELFF.

The chain carries TRBV19 and TRBJ1-2; D might be TRBD1 (5 bases). This CDR3 has 14 amino acids. The ends were cut back, 3 bases at V and 3 bases at J, with 11 bases in the middle. The germline CDR1 and CDR2 sequences are LNHDA and SQIVND (reference sequence). The CDR3, as DNA: TGTGCCAGTAGTATTTTCAGGGTAGACTATGGCTACACCTTC. Translated: CASSIFRVDYGYTF.

The rearrangement joins TRBV11-3 to TRBJ2-7, with 11 bases lining up with TRBD2. This CDR3 comprises 16 residues. The junction had 6 bases not matched to a gene; V was cut back by 3 bases and J by 2 bases. Germline loops: CDR1 SGHNT, CDR2 YENEEA. CDR3 sequence: CASSFRLAGSTYEQYF. For the CDR3, the DNA is TGTGCCAGCAGCTTTCGACTAGCGGGAAGCACCTACGAGCAGTACTTC.

The CDR3 DNA sequence: TGTGCTAGCGCACCGGAACCGGGACTGGGCAATGAGCAGTTCTTC. It translates to CASAPEPGLGNEQFF. The chain combines TRBV12-5 with TRBJ2-1; tentatively, D is TRBD2 (6 bases). Germline CDR1 reads LGHNT; CDR2 reads FRNRAP. The CDR3 is made up of 15 amino acids. Between the trimmed V and J ends, which lost 9 bases and 6 bases, there was a span of 21 bases.

V is TRBV4-3 and J is TRBJ2-5, with TRBD2 matching 10 bases. This CDR3 comprises 18 residues. Trimming cost V 0 bases and J 5 bases; bases outside gene matches: 12. The germline CDR1 and CDR2 sequences are LGHNA and YSLEER. The DNA of the CDR3 is TGCGCCAGCAGCCAAGACGAAGGTGCTAGCGGGAGTGGGGAGACCCAGTACTTC. Its protein is CASSQDEGASGSGETQYF.

This chain connects TRBV5-1 to TRBJ2-3; 9 nucleotides match TRBD2. This CDR3 is 14 amino acids long. The V segment lost 5 bases and the J segment 4 bases; nucleotides outside the gene matches: 5. The germline CDR1 and CDR2 sequences are SGHRS and YFSETQ. The CDR3 sequence: CASSRGGASDTQYF. The CDR3 DNA reads as TGCGCCAGCAGTCGCGGGGGGGCCTCAGATACGCAGTATTTT.

The chain links TRBV11-3 to TRBJ1-1; D is ambiguous. The CDR3 has 12 residues. Germline CDR1 SGHNT, CDR2 YENEEA. V was trimmed by 4 bases and J by 8 bases, leaving 11 bases between them. Here the CDR3 reads CASSSRGREAFF. CDR3 coding DNA: TGTGCCAGCAGCTCACGGGGTAGGGAAGCTTTCTTT.

The chain uses TRBV5-4 and TRBJ2-7; D is undetermined. The CDR3 length is 12 residues. Germline CDR1 reads SGHNT; CDR2 reads YYREEE (reference sequence). V lost 3 bases, J lost 4 bases, and 8 bases lay in between. This chain's CDR3 is CASSSSGYEQYF. In DNA form, the CDR3 reads TGTGCCAGCAGCTCGTCCGGGTACGAGCAGTACTTC. Full variable domain (outside the CDR3, taken from reference TRBV5-4 and TRBJ2-7): ETGVTQSPTHLIKTRGQQVTLRCSSQSGHNTVSWYQQALGQGPQFIFQYYREEENGRGNFPPRFSGLQFPNYSSELNVNALELDDSALYLCASSSSGYEQYFGPGTRLTVT.

The chain has TRBV9 and TRBJ2-1; D not certain. Trimming removed 2 bases from V and 5 bases from J, with 8 bases in between. CDR3 length: 13 amino acids. CDR1 and CDR2 (germline): SGDLS, YYNGEE. As DNA, the CDR3 is TGTGCCAGCAGCGTTGTAACAGACAATGAGCAGTTCTTC. Its protein is CASSVVTDNEQFF.

This chain joins TRBV6-5 and TRBJ2-5, with a tentative D call TRBD2 (6 bases). Germline V gene lookup returns CDR1 MNHEY and CDR2 SVGAGI. The CDR3 is made up of 11 amino acids. V was cut by 7 bases and J by 4 bases, with 7 bases left in between. In DNA form, the CDR3 reads TGTGCCAGCACGGGGGTAGAGACCCAGTACTTC. This codes for CASTGVETQYF.

This chain uses TRBV2 with TRBJ1-1, with D maybe TRBD1 (5 bases). V lost 5 bases, J lost 1 base, and 23 bases lay in between. The V gene's germline CDR1 is SNHLY and CDR2 FYNNEI. The CDR3 has 18 amino acids. The CDR3 reads CASSSRVGAILGNTEAFF. CDR3 sequence (DNA): TGTGCCAGCAGTTCTCGCGTAGGGGCCATATTAGGGAACACTGAAGCTTTCTTT.

This clone was seen only a few times. The chain combines TRBV9 with TRBJ1-1; D unclear. V was shortened by 4 bases and J by 1 base, with 11 bases between the two germline ends. The CDR3 is 14 amino acids. CDR1 is SGDLS, CDR2 YYNGEE, per germline. For the CDR3, the DNA is TGTGCCAGCAGCCCCCGGGGAGCGAACACTGAAGCTTTCTTT. Its translation: CASSPRGANTEAFF.

The chain joins TRBV19 to TRBJ1-1; D might be TRBD1 (5 bases). With 7 bases removed from V and 0 bases from J, the gap between germline ends came to 12 bases. CDR1 LNHDA and CDR2 SQIVND come from the germline V gene (reference sequence). This CDR3 is built from 14 residues. CDR3 nucleotides: TGTGCCAGTACCCCGACAGCCATGAACACTGAAGCTTTCTTT. Amino acids: CASTPTAMNTEAFF.